The 10 T cell receptor beta chains reported below all come from one sample, sequenced in a study of T-cell reconstitution after alpha-beta-depleted transplantation in children. Construction of the TCRbeta library involved unique molecular identifiers. In TCRdb, the PCR reads were re-called with MiXCR into one record per CDR3 protein. The sample shows 240,000 or so distinct CDR3 sequences, around 12% of them seen only once. The input for sequencing was PBMCs from the stem cell graft donor, taken from the stem cell graft. These receptors all come from a human donor who donated a stem cell graft to a child with acute lymphoblastic leukemia.

This clonotype was seen many times. The chain uses TRBV6-2 or TRBV6-3 and TRBJ1-6, with TRBD1 matching 7 bases. V was clipped by 5 bases and J by 5 bases; unmatched bases: 3. Germline V lookup: CDR1 MNHEY, CDR2 SVGEGT. The CDR3 totals 14 residues. The chain's CDR3 is CASSPGTDNSPLHF. CDR3 sequence (DNA): TGTGCCAGCAGTCCCGGGACAGATAATTCACCCCTCCACTTT.

This clonotype came up many times. This chain joins TRBV5-1 and TRBJ2-1; 8 bases align to TRBD1. This CDR3 spans 17 amino acids. Germline loops: CDR1 SGHRS, CDR2 YFSETQ. After removal of 3 bases from V and 3 bases from J, the junction contained 11 bases not matched to a gene. CDR3 sequence: CASSSTTGGLFYNEQFF. DNA for the CDR3: TGCGCCAGCAGCTCGACCACAGGGGGACTTTTCTACAATGAGCAGTTCTTC.

This clonotype has only one observation. V usage is TRBV2 and J usage is TRBJ2-4; 7 bases agree with TRBD1. The CDR3 extends over 14 amino acids. Germline V gene sequence: CDR1 SNHLY, CDR2 FYNNEI. After removal of 5 bases from V and 3 bases from J, the junction contained 4 bases not matched to a gene. Here the CDR3 DNA reads TGTGCCAGCAGTCAAGACAGGGTCAAAAACATTCAGTACTTC. It codes for CASSQDRVKNIQYF.

This clonotype was counted only a few times. The J gene is TRBJ2-2, the V gene TRBV6-5; D is possibly TRBD2 (5 bases). V lost 0 bases, J lost 6 bases, and 8 bases lay in between. Germline V gene data show CDR1 as MNHEY and CDR2 as SVGAGI. The CDR3 sequence is 14 residues long. CDR3 loop: CASSYSNGAGELFF. The CDR3 DNA reads as TGTGCCAGCAGTTACTCGAACGGGGCCGGGGAGCTGTTTTTT.

A note on this clonotype: Given a much more abundant clone one base away, this may be a read error. J is TRBJ2-3 and V is TRBV7-2; D unresolved. There are 12 residues in the CDR3. Germline-derived CDR1 and CDR2 are SGHTA and FQGNSA. Trimming stripped 8 bases from V and 2 bases from J, with 8 bases between. CDR3 in amino acids: CASGPTTDTQYF. The DNA of the CDR3 is TGTGCCAGCGGCCCCACCACAGATACGCAGTATTTT.

This clonotype was picked up many times. The chain couples TRBV12-5 to TRBJ1-2, with D unresolved. Germline V lookup: CDR1 LGHNT, CDR2 FRNRAP. This CDR3 has 13 residues. V was cut by 2 bases and J by 3 bases, with 7 bases left in between. CDR3 DNA sequence: TGTGCTAGTGGTTTGATGACCCACTATGGCTACACCTTC. Translated: CASGLMTHYGYTF.

Only a few counts were recorded for this clonotype. The chain recombines TRBV5-4 with TRBJ2-2; 8 nucleotides line up with TRBD2. J gave up 4 bases and V 3 bases, and 17 bases lay outside the gene matches. CDR3 length: 19 amino acids. Germline V gene lookup returns CDR1 SGHNT and CDR2 YYREEE (reference sequence). The CDR3 reads CASSSRPVILAGGTGELFF. The CDR3 coding sequence is TGTGCCAGCAGCTCGCGACCCGTAATTCTAGCGGGCGGCACCGGGGAGCTGTTTTTT.

Concerning this clonotype: This may arise from a read error, as a much more abundant clone is one base away. The V gene is TRBV5-1, the J gene TRBJ2-1; TRBD2 aligns across 13 bases. CDR1 and CDR2 (germline): SGHRS, YFSETQ. The CDR3 consists of 18 residues. CDR3 in amino acids: CSSSPTILLAGGFNEQFF. The DNA for the CDR3 is TGCTCCAGCAGCCCCACAATATTACTAGCGGGAGGGTTCAATGAGCAGTTCTTC.

This chain joins TRBV3-1 and TRBJ1-1; D call uncertain. The CDR3 sequence is 16 residues long. Germline CDR1 reads LGHDT; CDR2 reads YNNKEL (reference sequence). With 0 bases removed from V and 3 bases from J, the gap between germline ends came to 14 bases. CDR3 amino acids: CASSQDRGKRHTEAFF. CDR3 bases: TGTGCCAGCAGCCAAGATCGAGGTAAGAGACACACTGAAGCTTTCTTT.

This clonotype has ten or more counts. V and J are TRBV5-5 and TRBJ2-2; the match to TRBD2 covers 7 bases. V lost 2 bases to trimming and J lost 7 bases; unmatched junction nucleotides: 8. The CDR3 is 15 residues long. CDR1 and CDR2 (germline): SGHKS, YYEKEE (reference sequence). For the CDR3, the DNA is TGTGCCAGCAGCTTCCGGGGGAGCGGGGACGGGGAGCTGTTTTTT. It yields the protein CASSFRGSGDGELFF.